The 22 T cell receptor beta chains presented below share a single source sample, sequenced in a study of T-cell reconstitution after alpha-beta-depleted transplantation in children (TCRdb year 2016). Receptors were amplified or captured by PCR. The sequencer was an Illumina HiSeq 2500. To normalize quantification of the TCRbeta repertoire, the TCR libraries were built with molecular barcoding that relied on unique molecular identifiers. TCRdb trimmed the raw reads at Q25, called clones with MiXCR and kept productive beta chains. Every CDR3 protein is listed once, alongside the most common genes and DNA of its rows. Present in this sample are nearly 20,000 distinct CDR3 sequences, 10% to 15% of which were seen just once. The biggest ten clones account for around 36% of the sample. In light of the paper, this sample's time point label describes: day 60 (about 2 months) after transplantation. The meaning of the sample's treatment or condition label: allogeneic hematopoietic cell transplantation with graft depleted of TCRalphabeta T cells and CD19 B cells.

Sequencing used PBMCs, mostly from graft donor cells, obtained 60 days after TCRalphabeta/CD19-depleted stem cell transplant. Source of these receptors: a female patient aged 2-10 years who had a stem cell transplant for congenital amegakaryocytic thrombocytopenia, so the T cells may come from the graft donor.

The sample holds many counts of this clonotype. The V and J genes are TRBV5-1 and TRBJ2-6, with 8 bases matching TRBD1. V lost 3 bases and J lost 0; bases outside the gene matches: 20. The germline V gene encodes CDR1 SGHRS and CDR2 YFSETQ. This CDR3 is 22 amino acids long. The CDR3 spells CASSSKWGADGDRRSGANVLTF. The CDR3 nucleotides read TGCGCCAGCAGCTCAAAATGGGGCGCCGACGGGGACAGGCGCTCTGGGGCCAACGTCCTGACTTTC.

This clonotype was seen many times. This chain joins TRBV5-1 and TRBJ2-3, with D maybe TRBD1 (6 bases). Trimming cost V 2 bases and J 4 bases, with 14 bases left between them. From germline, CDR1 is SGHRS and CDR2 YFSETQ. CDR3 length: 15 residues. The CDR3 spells CASSFWAGDPDTQYF. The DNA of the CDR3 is TGCGCCAGCAGCTTTTGGGCAGGGGATCCAGATACGCAGTATTTT. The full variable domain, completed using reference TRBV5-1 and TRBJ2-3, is KAGVTQTPRYLIKTRGQQVTLSCSPISGHRSVSWYQQTPGQGLQFLFEYFSETQRNKGNFPGRFSGRQFSNSRSEMNVSTLELGDSALYLCASSFWAGDPDTQYFGPGTRLTVL.

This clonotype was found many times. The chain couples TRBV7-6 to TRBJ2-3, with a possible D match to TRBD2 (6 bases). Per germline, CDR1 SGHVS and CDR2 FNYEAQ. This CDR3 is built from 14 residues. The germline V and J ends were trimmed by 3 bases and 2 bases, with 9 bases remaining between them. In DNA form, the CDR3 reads TGTGCCAGCAGCTTTTGGGGGGTCACAGATACGCAGTATTTT. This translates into CASSFWGVTDTQYF. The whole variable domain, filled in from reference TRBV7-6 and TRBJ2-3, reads GAGVSQSPRYKVTKRGQDVALRCDPISGHVSLYWYRQALGQGPEFLTYFNYEAQQDKSGLPNDRFSAERPEGSISTLTIQRTEQRDSAMYRCASSFWGVTDTQYFGPGTRLTVL.

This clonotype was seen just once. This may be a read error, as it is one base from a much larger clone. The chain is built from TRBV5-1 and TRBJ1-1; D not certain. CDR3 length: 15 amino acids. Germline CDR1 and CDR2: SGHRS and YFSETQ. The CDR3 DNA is TGCGCCAGCAGGCCGGGGAGCGGAATGAACCCTGAAGCTTTCTTT. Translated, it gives CASRPGSGMNPEAFF. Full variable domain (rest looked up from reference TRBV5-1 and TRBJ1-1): KAGVTQTPRYLIKTRGQQVTLSCSPISGHRSVSWYQQTPGQGLQFLFEYFSETQRNKGNFPGRFSGRQFSNSRSEMNVSTLELGDSALYLCASRPGSGMNPEAFFGQGTRLTVV.

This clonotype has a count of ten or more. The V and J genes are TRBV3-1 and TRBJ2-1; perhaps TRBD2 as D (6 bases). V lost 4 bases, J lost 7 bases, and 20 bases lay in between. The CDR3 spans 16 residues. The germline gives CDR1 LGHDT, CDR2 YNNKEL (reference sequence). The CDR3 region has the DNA TGTGCCAGCAGCCTCCTTGCTAGCGAGCTCTGGAATGAGCAGTTCTTC. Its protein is CASSLLASELWNEQFF.

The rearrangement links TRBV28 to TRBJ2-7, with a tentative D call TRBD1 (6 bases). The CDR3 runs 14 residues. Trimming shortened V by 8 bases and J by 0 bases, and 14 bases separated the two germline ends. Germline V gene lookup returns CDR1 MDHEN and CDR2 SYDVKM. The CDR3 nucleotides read TGTGCCAGCGGCTCTGGACAGCTCTCCTACGAGCAGTACTTC. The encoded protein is CASGSGQLSYEQYF.

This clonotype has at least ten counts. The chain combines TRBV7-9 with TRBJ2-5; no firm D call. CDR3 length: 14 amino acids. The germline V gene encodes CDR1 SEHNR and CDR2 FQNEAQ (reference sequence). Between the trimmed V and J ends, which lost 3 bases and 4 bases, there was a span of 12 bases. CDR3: CASSFSTLGETQYF. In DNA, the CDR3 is TGTGCCAGCAGCTTCTCGACTCTGGGAGAGACCCAGTACTTC.

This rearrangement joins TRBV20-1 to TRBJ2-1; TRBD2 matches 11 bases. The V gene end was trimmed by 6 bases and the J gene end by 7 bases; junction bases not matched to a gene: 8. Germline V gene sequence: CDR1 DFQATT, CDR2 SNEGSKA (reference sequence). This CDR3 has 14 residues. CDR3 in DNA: TGCAGTGCGACTACTAGCGGGAGACTAAATGAGCAGTTCTTC. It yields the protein CSATTSGRLNEQFF.

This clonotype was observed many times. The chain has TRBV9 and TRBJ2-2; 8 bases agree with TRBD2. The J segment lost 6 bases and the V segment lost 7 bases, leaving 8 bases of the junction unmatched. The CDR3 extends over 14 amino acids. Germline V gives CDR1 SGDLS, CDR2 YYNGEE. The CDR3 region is CASAPGLDSGELFF. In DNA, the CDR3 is TGTGCCAGCGCTCCGGGACTAGACTCCGGGGAGCTGTTTTTT.

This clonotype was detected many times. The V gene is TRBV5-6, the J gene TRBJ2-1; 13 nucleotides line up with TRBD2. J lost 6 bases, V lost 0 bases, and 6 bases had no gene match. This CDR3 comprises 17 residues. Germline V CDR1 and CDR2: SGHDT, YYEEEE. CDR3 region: CASSLVGTSGISNEQFF. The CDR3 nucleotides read TGTGCCAGCAGCTTGGTTGGGACTAGCGGGATTAGCAATGAGCAGTTCTTC.

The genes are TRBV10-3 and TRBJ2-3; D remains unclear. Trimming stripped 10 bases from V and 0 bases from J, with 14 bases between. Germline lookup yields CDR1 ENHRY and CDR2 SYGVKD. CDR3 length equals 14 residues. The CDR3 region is CATLDALSTDTQYF. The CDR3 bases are TGTGCCACCTTGGACGCCCTAAGCACAGATACGCAGTATTTT.

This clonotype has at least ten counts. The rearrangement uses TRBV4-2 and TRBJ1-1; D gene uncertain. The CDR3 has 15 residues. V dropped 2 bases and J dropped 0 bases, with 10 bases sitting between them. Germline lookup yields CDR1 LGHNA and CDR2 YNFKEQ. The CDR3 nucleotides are TGTGCCAGCAGCCAATATAACAGCATGAACACTGAAGCTTTCTTT. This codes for CASSQYNSMNTEAFF.

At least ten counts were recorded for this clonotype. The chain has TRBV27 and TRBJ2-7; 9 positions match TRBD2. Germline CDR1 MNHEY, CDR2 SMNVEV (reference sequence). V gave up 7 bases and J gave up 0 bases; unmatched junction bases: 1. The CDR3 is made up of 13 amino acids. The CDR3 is CASKTSGSYEQYF. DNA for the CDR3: TGTGCCAGCAAGACTAGCGGCTCCTACGAGCAGTACTTC.

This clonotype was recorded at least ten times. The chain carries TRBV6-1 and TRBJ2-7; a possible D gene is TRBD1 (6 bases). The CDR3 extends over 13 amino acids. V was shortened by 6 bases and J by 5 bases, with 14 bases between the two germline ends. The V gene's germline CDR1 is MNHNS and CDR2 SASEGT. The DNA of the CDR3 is TGTGCCAGCAGCCCCAGTGGGGGCAACGAGCAGTACTTC. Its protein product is CASSPSGGNEQYF.

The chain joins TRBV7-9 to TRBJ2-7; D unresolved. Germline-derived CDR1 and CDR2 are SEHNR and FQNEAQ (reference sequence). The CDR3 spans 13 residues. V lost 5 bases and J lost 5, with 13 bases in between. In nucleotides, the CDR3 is TGTGCCAGCAGCCGTTCAAAGGGCCACGAGCAGTACTTC. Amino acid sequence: CASSRSKGHEQYF.

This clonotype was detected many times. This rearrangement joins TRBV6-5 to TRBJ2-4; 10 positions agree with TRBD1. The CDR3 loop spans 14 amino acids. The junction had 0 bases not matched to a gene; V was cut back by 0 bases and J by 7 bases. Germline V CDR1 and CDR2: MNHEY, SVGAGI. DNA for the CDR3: TGTGCCAGCAGTTACTCGGGACAGGGGAACATTCAGTACTTC. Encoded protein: CASSYSGQGNIQYF.

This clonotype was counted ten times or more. The CDR3 nucleotides are TGTGCCAGCAGCTTAGTCGCGAGGGACTCCTACGAGCAGTACTTC. Residues: CASSLVARDSYEQYF. J is TRBJ2-7 and V is TRBV7-2, with D possibly TRBD2 on 5 matching bases. CDR1 SGHTA and CDR2 FQGNSA come from the germline V gene. V lost 1 base to trimming and J lost 0 bases, with 10 bases between them. There are 15 residues in the CDR3. The full variable domain, completed using reference TRBV7-2 and TRBJ2-7, is GAGVSQSPSNKVTEKGKDVELRCDPISGHTALYWYRQSLGQGLEFLIYFQGNSAPDKSGLPSDRFSAERTGGSVSTLTIQRTQQEDSAVYLCASSLVARDSYEQYFGPGTRLTVT.

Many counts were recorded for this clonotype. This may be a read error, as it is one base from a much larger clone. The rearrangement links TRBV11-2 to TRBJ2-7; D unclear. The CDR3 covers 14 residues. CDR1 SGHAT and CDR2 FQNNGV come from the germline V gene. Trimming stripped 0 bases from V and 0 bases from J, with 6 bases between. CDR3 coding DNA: TGTGCCAGCAGCTTAGACAGGAGCTCCTACGAGCAGTACTTC. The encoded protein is CASSLDRSSYEQYF.

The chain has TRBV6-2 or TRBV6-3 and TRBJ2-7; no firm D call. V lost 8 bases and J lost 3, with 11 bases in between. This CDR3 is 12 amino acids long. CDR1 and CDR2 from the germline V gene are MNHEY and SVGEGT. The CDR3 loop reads CASGRGSYEQYF. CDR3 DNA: TGTGCCAGCGGCCGAGGAAGCTACGAGCAGTACTTC.

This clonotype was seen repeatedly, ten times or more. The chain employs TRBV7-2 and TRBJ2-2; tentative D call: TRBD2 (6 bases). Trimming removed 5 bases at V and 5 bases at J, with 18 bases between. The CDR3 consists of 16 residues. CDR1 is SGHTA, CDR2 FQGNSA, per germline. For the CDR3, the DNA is TGTGCCAGCAGCCTATACGGGAGAGTGGAAACCGGGGAGCTGTTTTTT. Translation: CASSLYGRVETGELFF.

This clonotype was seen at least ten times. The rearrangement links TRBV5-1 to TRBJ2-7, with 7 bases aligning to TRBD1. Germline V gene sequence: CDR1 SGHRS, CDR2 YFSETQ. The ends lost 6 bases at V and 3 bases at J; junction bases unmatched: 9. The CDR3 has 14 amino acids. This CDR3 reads CASTPGQEFYEQYF. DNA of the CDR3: TGCGCCAGCACCCCCGGACAGGAATTCTACGAGCAGTACTTC. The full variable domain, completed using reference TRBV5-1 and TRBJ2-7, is KAGVTQTPRYLIKTRGQQVTLSCSPISGHRSVSWYQQTPGQGLQFLFEYFSETQRNKGNFPGRFSGRQFSNSRSEMNVSTLELGDSALYLCASTPGQEFYEQYFGPGTRLTVT.

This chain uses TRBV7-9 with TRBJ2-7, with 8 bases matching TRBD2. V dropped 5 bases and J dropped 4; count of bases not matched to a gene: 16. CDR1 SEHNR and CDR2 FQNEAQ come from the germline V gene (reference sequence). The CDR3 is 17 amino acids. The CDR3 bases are TGTGCCAGCAGCCCGCGCGGTAGCGGGATAAGATGGTACGAGCAGTACTTC. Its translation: CASSPRGSGIRWYEQYF.